This T cell receptor (beta chain) originates from a study of cytomegalovirus exposure and HLA in healthy donors. The PCR was carried out with 60 Vbeta primers and 13 Jbeta primers. TCRdb's table, derived via immunoSEQ multiplex PCR, lists solely in-frame clones and lacks some. Of about 60,000 clones listed, approximately 80% are singletons. V was trimmed by 0 bases and J by 8 bases, leaving 19 bases between them. This CDR3 contains 16 residues. Germline CDR1 SEHNR, CDR2 FQNEAQ (reference sequence). The V and J genes are TRBV7-9 and TRBJ1-2; D perhaps matches TRBD1 (5 bases). Sequenced material: PBMCs. The sequence was obtained from a male donor in good health and CMV-seronegative. CDR3 nucleotide sequence: TGTGCCAGCAGCTTAGCGCAACGGGGGAGATTCGGGGGCTACACCTTC. Its protein product is CASSLAQRGRFGGYTF.